This T cell receptor (beta chain) came from a study of response to subunit inactivated influenza vaccine. CDR3 length equals 14 residues. Trimming left V 2 bases short and J 6 bases short, with 14 bases between. Germline assignment: CDR1 MNHEY and CDR2 SVGAGI. TCRdb passed the RT-PCR reads through MiXCR, listing each CDR3 protein once. In the table there are around 540,000 distinct CDR3 sequences, over 9.5% of which are singletons. The table lists this clonotype with a few counts. Its antigen is not known. The study's findings and limits: T cells newly recruited by each seasonal influenza vaccination are few, the authors suggested.

The sequence was obtained from a man aged 45 to 65 who received an inactivated influenza vaccine. This chain uses TRBV6-5 with TRBJ2-7; D uncertain. The material sequenced was PBMCs from blood, taken on the day of vaccination. The CDR3 is CASSYDPDLSEQYF. Written as DNA, the CDR3 is TGTGCCAGCAGTTACGATCCGGACCTCTCCGAGCAGTACTTC.